The 26 T cell receptor beta chains below all came from one sample that was sequenced in a study of cytomegalovirus exposure and HLA in healthy donors. PCR amplification relied on 60 Vbeta primers (plus 13 Jbeta primers). TCRdb's copy holds only in-frame clones and misses some; the assay was immunoSEQ multiplex PCR. Among 80,000 to 95,000 clones listed, around nine tenths were seen once. The sample consisted of PBMCs. These receptors originate from a man aged 30-40 years in good health and CMV-seropositive.

The chain employs TRBV25-1 and TRBJ1-5; D uncertain. The CDR3 covers 15 residues. CDR1 MGHDK and CDR2 SYGVNS come from the germline V gene. V lost 2 bases, J lost 3 bases, and 11 bases lay in between. CDR3 amino acids: CASSESGIFNQPQHF. Here the CDR3 DNA reads TGTGCCAGCAGTGAAAGCGGAATTTTCAATCAGCCCCAGCATTTT.

This chain joins TRBV28 and TRBJ1-1; unclear D gene. V was trimmed by 2 bases and J by 5 bases, leaving 21 bases between them. CDR3 length: 17 amino acids. Germline values: CDR1 MDHEN, CDR2 SYDVKM. CDR3 bases: TGTGCCAGCAGTTTAATCCGAGGGAATCATTACGGTACTGAAGCTTTCTTT. Translation gives CASSLIRGNHYGTEAFF.

V and J are TRBV27 and TRBJ2-3; perhaps TRBD1 as D (5 bases). The V gene lost 4 bases and the J gene lost 2 bases, with 16 bases spanning the gap. The CDR3 runs to 16 residues. From germline, CDR1 is MNHEY and CDR2 SMNVEV (reference sequence). The CDR3 loop is CASSSVQVILTDTQYF. In DNA form, the CDR3 reads TGTGCCAGCAGTTCCGTACAGGTCATACTCACAGATACGCAGTATTTT.

The V gene is TRBV5-4, the J gene TRBJ2-3; 7 bases map to TRBD2. CDR1 and CDR2 (germline): SGHNT, YYREEE (reference sequence). This CDR3 is built from 16 residues. J gave up 1 base and V 1 base, and 6 bases lay outside the gene matches. The CDR3 loop reads CASSLLGGSRTDTQYF. As DNA, the CDR3 is TGTGCCAGCAGCTTGTTAGGCGGGAGCCGCACAGATACGCAGTATTTT.

The rearrangement uses TRBV9 and TRBJ2-5; possible D gene TRBD2, 6 bases. This CDR3 has 17 amino acids. Trimming shortened V by 0 bases and J by 0 bases, and 15 bases separated the two germline ends. Germline V lookup: CDR1 SGDLS, CDR2 YYNGEE. The CDR3 here is CASSVEGGRPYQETQYF. The CDR3 bases are TGTGCCAGCAGCGTAGAAGGAGGGAGGCCGTACCAAGAGACCCAGTACTTC.

The chain couples TRBV5-6 to TRBJ1-5; 7 bases fit TRBD1. The CDR3 covers 16 residues. Trimming at V came to 1 base and at J to 4 bases, leaving 8 bases not matched to a gene. Per germline, CDR1 SGHDT and CDR2 YYEEEE. CDR3 DNA sequence: TGTGCCAGCAGCTTGCGGGGCAGGGGGTGGAATCAGCCCCAGCATTTT. Translated, it gives CASSLRGRGWNQPQHF.

The V call is TRBV6-5, the J call TRBJ2-3; D uncertain. The germline gives CDR1 MNHEY, CDR2 SVGAGI. V gave up 6 bases and J gave up 0 bases, with 13 bases separating them. The CDR3 has 15 residues. The CDR3 region is CASRRRGYSTDTQYF. CDR3 DNA sequence: TGTGCCAGCAGAAGGAGAGGTTATAGCACAGATACGCAGTATTTT.

The J gene is TRBJ2-1, the V gene TRBV11-2; D gene ambiguous. The length of the CDR3 is 16 residues. Deletions cut 1 base from V and 0 bases from J, with 10 bases between. Germline CDR1 is SGHAT and CDR2 is FQNNGV. The CDR3 coding sequence is TGTGCCAGCAGCTTAGGTATCCTAAGCTCCTACAATGAGCAGTTCTTC. Translating it yields CASSLGILSSYNEQFF.

The chain has TRBV7-2 and TRBJ2-2, with 8 positions matching TRBD2. Trimming cost V 3 bases and J 5 bases; bases outside gene matches: 14. The CDR3 has 18 residues. CDR1 and CDR2 (germline): SGHTA, FQGNSA. The CDR3 region has the DNA TGTGCCAGCAGCTTGGGGAGAGCAGCGGGAGTGGATACCGGGGAGCTGTTTTTT. Protein product: CASSLGRAAGVDTGELFF.

The chain links TRBV30 to TRBJ2-7; the D is unclear. The length of the CDR3 is 14 residues. The ends were cut back, 4 bases at V and 3 bases at J, with 16 bases in the middle. Germline-derived CDR1 and CDR2 are GTSNPN and SVGIG (reference sequence). Here the CDR3 DNA reads TGTGCCTGGACTGATTACTCGCACCGCTACGAGCAGTACTTC. It codes for CAWTDYSHRYEQYF.

The chain uses TRBV5-1 and TRBJ2-1, with 14 positions matching TRBD2. Germline trimming cut 4 bases from V and 9 bases from J; bases unmatched to any gene: 12. CDR1 and CDR2 from the germline V gene are SGHRS and YFSETQ. CDR3 length: 17 amino acids. This CDR3 is CASSTGLAGGGWGEQFF. In DNA, the CDR3 is TGCGCCAGCAGCACAGGACTAGCGGGAGGAGGGTGGGGTGAGCAGTTCTTC.

The V call is TRBV28, the J call TRBJ2-1; 9 bases are shared with TRBD2. The CDR3 is 16 residues long. V lost 6 bases and J lost 0; bases outside the gene matches: 6. CDR1 is MDHEN and CDR2 is SYDVKM in the germline V gene. CDR3 protein: CASSSTSGGSYNEQFF. Written as DNA, the CDR3 is TGTGCCAGCAGCTCGACTAGCGGAGGCTCCTACAATGAGCAGTTCTTC.

V gene TRBV7-8 combines with J gene TRBJ2-6, with 7 nucleotides matching TRBD2. Trimming removed 5 bases from V and 0 bases from J; junction bases left unmatched: 10. The V gene's germline CDR1 is SGHVS and CDR2 FQNEAQ. The CDR3 contains 18 residues. The CDR3 DNA sequence: TGTGCCAGCAGCCAAGCGGGACTTGACTTCTCTGGGGCCAACGTCCTGACTTTC. This translates into CASSQAGLDFSGANVLTF. Full variable domain (rest looked up from reference TRBV7-8 and TRBJ2-6): GAGVSQSPRYKVAKRGQDVALRCDPISGHVSLFWYQQALGQGPEFLTYFQNEAQLDKSGLPSDRFFAERPEGSVSTLKIQRTQQEDSAVYLCASSQAGLDFSGANVLTFGAGSRLTVL.

This chain joins TRBV19 and TRBJ1-2; D might be TRBD1 (5 bases). Per germline, CDR1 LNHDA and CDR2 SQIVND (reference sequence). The V gene lost 3 bases and the J gene lost 4 bases, with 9 bases spanning the gap. The length of the CDR3 is 13 residues. This CDR3 is CASSMKGSYGYTF. CDR3 bases: TGTGCCAGTAGTATGAAGGGGTCCTATGGCTACACCTTC.

This clone was seen a single time. This chain links TRBV5-6 with TRBJ1-1; D is possibly TRBD1 (5 bases). The CDR3 runs 14 residues. Trimming shortened V by 0 bases and J by 5 bases, and 11 bases separated the two germline ends. The germline V gene has CDR1 SGHDT and CDR2 YYEEEE. DNA for the CDR3: TGTGCCAGCAGCTTGGAACGGGAGGGGACTGAAGCTTTCTTT. Translation gives CASSLEREGTEAFF. Variable domain in full (rest from reference TRBV5-6 and TRBJ1-1): DAGVTQSPTHLIKTRGQQVTLRCSPKSGHDTVSWYQQALGQGPQFIFQYYEEEERQRGNFPDRFSGHQFPNYSSELNVNALLLGDSALYLCASSLEREGTEAFFGQGTRLTVV.

The chain links TRBV9 to TRBJ2-2; D ambiguous. Germline V gene lookup returns CDR1 SGDLS and CDR2 YYNGEE. The CDR3 has 16 residues. V lost 4 bases, J lost 1 base, and 14 bases lay in between. The CDR3 is CASSPRQNLNTGELFF. CDR3 coding DNA: TGTGCCAGCAGCCCCCGACAAAATTTGAACACCGGGGAGCTGTTTTTT.

The chain links TRBV5-6 to TRBJ2-3; the match to TRBD2 covers 11 bases. CDR1 and CDR2 from the germline V gene are SGHDT and YYEEEE. The CDR3 totals 16 residues. V gave up 4 bases and J gave up 6 bases; unmatched junction bases: 10. Here the CDR3 reads CASSPPGTSGSDTQYF. In nucleotides, the CDR3 is TGTGCCAGCAGCCCACCCGGTACTAGCGGGAGTGATACGCAGTATTTT.

The chain has TRBV19 and TRBJ2-3, with 10 positions matching TRBD2. Trimming took 1 base from V and 2 from J; bases not matched to a gene: 3. CDR3 size: 16 residues. Per the germline V gene, CDR1 is LNHDA and CDR2 is SQIVND (reference sequence). The CDR3, as DNA: TGTGCCAGTAGTATAGGACTAGCGGGTTCCACAGATACGCAGTATTTT. Its translation is CASSIGLAGSTDTQYF.

The rearrangement uses TRBV19 and TRBJ1-1, with 8 bases identical to TRBD1. The trim removed 5 bases at V and 7 bases at J, leaving 15 bases unmatched. CDR1 and CDR2 (germline): LNHDA, SQIVND (reference sequence). This CDR3 spans 16 amino acids. The CDR3 DNA reads as TGTGCCAGTAGTTTCACCGGGACAGGATATCTGGTTGAAGCTTTCTTT. Translating it yields CASSFTGTGYLVEAFF.

The genes are TRBV5-1 and TRBJ2-2; D might be TRBD1 (6 bases). Germline lookup yields CDR1 SGHRS and CDR2 YFSETQ. CDR3 length: 15 amino acids. Trimming took 1 base from V and 1 from J, leaving 8 bases between them. CDR3 in amino acids: CASSLSGENTGELFF. The DNA of the CDR3 is TGCGCCAGCAGCTTGTCAGGGGAGAACACCGGGGAGCTGTTTTTT.

The rearrangement joins TRBV6-5 to TRBJ2-7; 9 bases are a match to TRBD2. The CDR3 loop spans 15 amino acids. With V trimmed by 0 bases and J by 6 bases, 6 bases remained unmatched. Germline V gene sequence: CDR1 MNHEY, CDR2 SVGAGI. As DNA, the CDR3 is TGTGCCAGCAGTTACTCGATGGGACTAGCAGGCGAGCAGTACTTC. Protein sequence: CASSYSMGLAGEQYF.

The CDR3 nucleotides read TGTGCCAGCAGCGCCGCCCTAGCGGGAGTGGGCACAGATACGCAGTATTTT. Residues: CASSAALAGVGTDTQYF. The rearrangement joins TRBV9 to TRBJ2-3; TRBD2 matches 10 bases. In germline, CDR1 is SGDLS, CDR2 YYNGEE. The V segment lost 3 bases and the J segment 1 base; nucleotides outside the gene matches: 8. This CDR3 has 17 amino acids.

This clone was observed a few times. The chain links TRBV5-1 to TRBJ2-7; D might be TRBD2 (6 bases). The germline gives CDR1 SGHRS, CDR2 YFSETQ. This CDR3 contains 12 residues. Trimming took off 5 bases at V and 5 bases at J, with 11 bases between the two ends. DNA for the CDR3: TGCGCCAGCAGTCTGGAGGGTAACGAGCAGTACTTC. Amino acids: CASSLEGNEQYF.

The chain has TRBV6-1 and TRBJ1-6, with D perhaps matching TRBD1 (6 bases). Trimming left V 6 bases short and J 7 bases short, with 10 bases between. The CDR3 runs to 13 residues. CDR1 and CDR2 from the germline V gene are MNHNS and SASEGT. The CDR3 DNA is TGTGCCAGCAGGATAACAGGGAATTCACCCCTCCACTTT. Residues: CASRITGNSPLHF.

This clone was seen only a few times. V gene TRBV5-1 combines with J gene TRBJ1-2; TRBD1 aligns across 9 bases. CDR1 and CDR2 from the germline V gene are SGHRS and YFSETQ. This CDR3 has 17 residues. The J segment lost 4 bases and the V segment lost 3 bases, leaving 13 bases of the junction unmatched. The CDR3 sequence: CASSSLLLTGGGYGYTF. The CDR3 nucleotides are TGCGCCAGCAGCTCACTACTTTTAACAGGGGGCGGCTATGGCTACACCTTC. The full variable domain, rest sourced from reference TRBV5-1 and TRBJ1-2, is KAGVTQTPRYLIKTRGQQVTLSCSPISGHRSVSWYQQTPGQGLQFLFEYFSETQRNKGNFPGRFSGRQFSNSRSEMNVSTLELGDSALYLCASSSLLLTGGGYGYTFGSGTRLTVV.

This clone was picked up one time. The chain links TRBV5-3 to TRBJ2-7; TRBD2 agrees at 12 bases. TRBV5-3 is noted as an ORF with a role that remains uncertain. V lost 5 bases and J lost 6; bases outside the gene matches: 18. This CDR3 contains 18 residues. CDR3 amino acids: CARRRGQGTSGPRAEQYF. Here the CDR3 DNA reads TGTGCCAGAAGACGCGGACAGGGGACTAGCGGGCCCCGGGCCGAGCAGTACTTC.